What follows is one T cell receptor beta chain and its context. Per the original data handling: Cell counts per sample came from amplifying reference gene primers. Sequencing used immunoSEQ multiplex PCR; TCRdb keeps in-frame clones, though not all of them. The DNA was the basis for D and trimming; V, J and clone size are from that table. The table includes 90,000 to 120,000 clones, approximately 90% detected once. Looked up from germline, CDR1 is LNHNV and CDR2 is YYDKDF (reference sequence). The V gene end was trimmed by 0 bases and the J gene end by 3 bases; junction bases not matched to a gene: 16. The CDR3 runs to 19 residues. The sample originates from a study of blood T cell repertoires in COVID-19. Study details: The United States, Italy and Spain provided the acute and convalescent COVID-19 samples. Sources were T cells, B-cell-depleted T cells, or PBMCs; the material itself was cDNA or gDNA.

The sequencing input was peripheral blood. This TCR was sampled from a woman aged 80 or over with acute or convalescent COVID-19. V gene TRBV15 combines with J gene TRBJ1-1; 7 nucleotides agree with TRBD1. The CDR3 is CATSRDLAQGINRDTEAFF. CDR3 nucleotides: TGTGCCACCAGCAGAGACCTCGCACAGGGGATAAATAGGGACACTGAAGCTTTCTTT.